The 5 T cell receptor beta chains below all came from one sample that was sequenced in a study of shared clonotypes between healthy human individuals. TCRdb keeps only in-frame clones here, not all; method: immunoSEQ multiplex PCR. Counted here are roughly 96,000 clones, around 47% occurring once; the ten biggest clones make up around 16%. Material for sequencing was PBMCs. The receptors here all came from a woman in her 40s in good health. Some clones in this sample may be carry-over from other donors' samples.

The chain is built from TRBV2 and TRBJ2-7; unclear D gene. The CDR3 consists of 13 residues. Germline V gives CDR1 SNHLY, CDR2 FYNNEI. V was trimmed by 5 bases and J by 4 bases, leaving 12 bases between them. DNA for the CDR3: TGTGCCAGCAGTCTCGACAACGTTTACGAGCAGTACTTC. This encodes CASSLDNVYEQYF.

The V and J genes are TRBV29-1 and TRBJ2-7, with 12 bases aligning to TRBD2. CDR1 and CDR2 from the germline V gene are SQVTM and ANQGSEA. J gave up 3 bases and V 7 bases, and 4 bases lay outside the gene matches. The CDR3 is 13 residues long. The CDR3 bases are TGCAGCGCACGGACTAGCGGGAACTACGAGCAGTACTTC. It specifies CSARTSGNYEQYF.

The sample holds many counts of this clone. The chain carries TRBV30 and TRBJ1-5, with D possibly matching TRBD1 (5 bases). The CDR3 spans 13 residues. Trimming removed 0 bases from V and 8 bases from J, with 11 bases in between. Germline lookup yields CDR1 GTSNPN and CDR2 SVGIG (reference sequence). The DNA for the CDR3 is TGTGCCTGGAGTGTACGTATGGGGGAGCCCCAGCATTTT. This sequence encodes CAWSVRMGEPQHF.

This clone is judged medium-sized (0.01 to 0.1%). The chain combines TRBV6-4 with TRBJ2-1, with 9 positions matching TRBD2. The trim removed 2 bases at V and 8 bases at J, leaving 7 bases unmatched. There are 15 residues in the CDR3. From germline, CDR1 is MRHNA and CDR2 SNTAGT. CDR3 in DNA: TGTGCCAGCAGTGACGACGCGGGAGGGCAGGATGAGCAGTTCTTC. This codes for CASSDDAGGQDEQFF.

In this sample, this clone turned up many times. The J gene is TRBJ2-2, the V gene TRBV9; D not resolved. CDR1 is SGDLS, CDR2 YYNGEE, per germline. The CDR3 contains 14 residues. The V and J ends lost 0 bases and 3 bases respectively, with 6 bases between them. CDR3 nucleotide sequence: TGTGCCAGCAGCGTAGTCGGAGACACCGGGGAGCTGTTTTTT. Its translation is CASSVVGDTGELFF. The full variable domain, with the rest looked up from reference TRBV9 and TRBJ2-2, is DSGVTQTPKHLITATGQRVTLRCSPRSGDLSVYWYQQSLDQGLQFLIQYYNGEERAKGNILERFSAQQFPDLHSELNLSSLELGDSALYFCASSVVGDTGELFFGEGSRLTVL.